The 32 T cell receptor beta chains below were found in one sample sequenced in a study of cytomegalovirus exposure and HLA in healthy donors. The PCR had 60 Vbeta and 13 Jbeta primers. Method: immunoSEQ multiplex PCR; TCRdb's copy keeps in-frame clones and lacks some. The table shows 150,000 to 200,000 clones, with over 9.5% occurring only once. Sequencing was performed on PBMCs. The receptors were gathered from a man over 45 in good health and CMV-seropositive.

The CDR3 spells CASSFAALHEQYF. In DNA form, the CDR3 reads TGCGCCAGCAGCTTCGCGGCACTCCACGAGCAGTACTTC. The genes are TRBV5-1 and TRBJ2-7, with D unresolved. V was clipped by 2 bases and J by 5 bases, with 11 bases between them. CDR3 length: 13 residues. Looked up from germline, CDR1 is SGHRS and CDR2 is YFSETQ. The full variable domain, completed using reference TRBV5-1 and TRBJ2-7, is KAGVTQTPRYLIKTRGQQVTLSCSPISGHRSVSWYQQTPGQGLQFLFEYFSETQRNKGNFPGRFSGRQFSNSRSEMNVSTLELGDSALYLCASSFAALHEQYFGPGTRLTVT.

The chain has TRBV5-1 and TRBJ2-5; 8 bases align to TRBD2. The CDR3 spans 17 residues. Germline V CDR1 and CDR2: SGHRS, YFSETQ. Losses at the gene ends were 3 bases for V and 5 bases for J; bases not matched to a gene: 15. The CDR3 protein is CASSWGERRGALETQYF. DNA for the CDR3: TGCGCCAGCAGCTGGGGGGAGCGGCGGGGGGCCCTGGAGACCCAGTACTTC.

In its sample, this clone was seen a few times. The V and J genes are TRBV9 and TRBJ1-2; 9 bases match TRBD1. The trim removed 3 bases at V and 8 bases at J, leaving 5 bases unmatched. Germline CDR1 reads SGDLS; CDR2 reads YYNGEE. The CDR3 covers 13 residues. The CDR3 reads CASSDGQGYGYTF. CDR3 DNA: TGTGCCAGCAGCGATGGACAGGGGTACGGCTACACCTTC.

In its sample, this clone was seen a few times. In DNA, the CDR3 is TGCGCCAGCAGCCAAGATGGGCGGGTTAGAGATACGCAGTATTTT. Protein sequence: CASSQDGRVRDTQYF. The chain joins TRBV4-3 to TRBJ2-3, with D perhaps matching TRBD2 (5 bases). The germline V gene has CDR1 LGHNA and CDR2 YSLEER. The CDR3 is 15 residues long. The V gene lost 0 bases and the J gene lost 5 bases, with 12 bases spanning the gap.

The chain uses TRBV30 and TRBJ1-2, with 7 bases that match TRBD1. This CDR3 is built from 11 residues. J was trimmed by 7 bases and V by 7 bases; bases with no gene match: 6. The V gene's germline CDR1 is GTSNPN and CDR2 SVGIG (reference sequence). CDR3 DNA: TGTGCCTCACAGGGGTCGGCTGGCTACACCTTC. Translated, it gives CASQGSAGYTF.

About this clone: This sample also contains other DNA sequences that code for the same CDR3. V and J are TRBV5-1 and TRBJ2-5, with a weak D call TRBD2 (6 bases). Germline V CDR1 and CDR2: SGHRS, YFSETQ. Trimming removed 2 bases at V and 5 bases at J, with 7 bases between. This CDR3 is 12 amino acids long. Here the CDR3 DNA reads TGCGCCAGCAGCTTAAGCGGGGAGACCCAGTACTTC. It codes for CASSLSGETQYF.

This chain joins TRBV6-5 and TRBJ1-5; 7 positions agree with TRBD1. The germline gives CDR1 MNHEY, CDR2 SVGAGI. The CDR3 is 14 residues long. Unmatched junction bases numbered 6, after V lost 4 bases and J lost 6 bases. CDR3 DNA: TGTGCCAGCAGTTTGACAGGGATAGGTCAGCCCCAGCATTTT. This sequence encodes CASSLTGIGQPQHF.

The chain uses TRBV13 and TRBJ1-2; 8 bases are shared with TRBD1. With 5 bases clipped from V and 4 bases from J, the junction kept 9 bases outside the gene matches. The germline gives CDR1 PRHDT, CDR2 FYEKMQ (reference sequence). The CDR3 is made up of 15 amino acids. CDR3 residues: CASSAGQGSAYGYTF. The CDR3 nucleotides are TGTGCCAGCAGCGCAGGACAGGGATCGGCCTATGGCTACACCTTC.

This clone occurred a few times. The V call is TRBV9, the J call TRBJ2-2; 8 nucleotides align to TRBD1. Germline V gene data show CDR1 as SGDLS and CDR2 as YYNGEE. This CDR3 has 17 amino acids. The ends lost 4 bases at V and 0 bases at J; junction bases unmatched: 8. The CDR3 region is CASSFRAGGANTGELFF. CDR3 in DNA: TGTGCCAGCAGCTTCAGGGCAGGGGGCGCGAACACCGGGGAGCTGTTTTTT.

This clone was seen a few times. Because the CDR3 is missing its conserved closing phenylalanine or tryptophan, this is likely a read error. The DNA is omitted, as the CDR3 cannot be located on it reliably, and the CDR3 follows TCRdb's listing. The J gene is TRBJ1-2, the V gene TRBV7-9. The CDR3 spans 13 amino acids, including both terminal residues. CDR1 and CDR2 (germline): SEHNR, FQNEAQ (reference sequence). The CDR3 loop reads CASSLALGSLKRY.

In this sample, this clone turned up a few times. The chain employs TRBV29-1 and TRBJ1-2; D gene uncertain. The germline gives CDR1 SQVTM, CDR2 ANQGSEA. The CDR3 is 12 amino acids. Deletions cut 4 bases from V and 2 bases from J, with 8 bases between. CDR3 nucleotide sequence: TGCAGCGTTGTAGAACAGAACTATGGCTACACCTTC. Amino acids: CSVVEQNYGYTF. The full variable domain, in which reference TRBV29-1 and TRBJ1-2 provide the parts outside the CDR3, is SAVISQKPSRDICQRGTSLTIQCQVDSQVTMMFWYRQQPGQSLTLIATANQGSEATYESGFVIDKFPISRPNLTFSTLTVSNMSPEDSSIYLCSVVEQNYGYTFGSGTRLTVV.

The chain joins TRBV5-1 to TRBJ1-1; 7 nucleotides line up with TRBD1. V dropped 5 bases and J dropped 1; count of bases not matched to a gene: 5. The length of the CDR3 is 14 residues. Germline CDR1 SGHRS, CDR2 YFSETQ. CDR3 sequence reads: CASSGTVPNTEAFF. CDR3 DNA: TGCGCCAGCAGTGGGACAGTTCCGAACACTGAAGCTTTCTTT.

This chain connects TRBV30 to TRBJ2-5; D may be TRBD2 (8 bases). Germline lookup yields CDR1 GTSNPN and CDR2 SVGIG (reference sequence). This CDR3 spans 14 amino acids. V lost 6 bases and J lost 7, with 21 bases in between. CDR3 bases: TGTGCCTGTCGACAGGGAGCGGGGGCCGGGACCCAGTACTTC. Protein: CACRQGAGAGTQYF.

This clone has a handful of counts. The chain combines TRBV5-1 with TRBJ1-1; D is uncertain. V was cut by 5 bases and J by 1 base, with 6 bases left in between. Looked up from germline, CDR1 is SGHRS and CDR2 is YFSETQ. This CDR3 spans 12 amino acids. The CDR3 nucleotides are TGCGCCAGCAGTTCAGGGAACACTGAAGCTTTCTTT. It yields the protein CASSSGNTEAFF. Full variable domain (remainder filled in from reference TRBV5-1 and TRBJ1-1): KAGVTQTPRYLIKTRGQQVTLSCSPISGHRSVSWYQQTPGQGLQFLFEYFSETQRNKGNFPGRFSGRQFSNSRSEMNVSTLELGDSALYLCASSSGNTEAFFGQGTRLTVV.

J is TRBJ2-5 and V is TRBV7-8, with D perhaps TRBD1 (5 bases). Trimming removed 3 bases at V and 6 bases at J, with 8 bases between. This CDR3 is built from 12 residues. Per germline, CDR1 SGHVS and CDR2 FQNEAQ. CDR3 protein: CASSFPGKTQYF. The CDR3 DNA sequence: TGTGCCAGCAGCTTTCCAGGGAAGACCCAGTACTTC. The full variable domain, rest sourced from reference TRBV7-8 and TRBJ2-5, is GAGVSQSPRYKVAKRGQDVALRCDPISGHVSLFWYQQALGQGPEFLTYFQNEAQLDKSGLPSDRFFAERPEGSVSTLKIQRTQQEDSAVYLCASSFPGKTQYFGPGTRLLVL.

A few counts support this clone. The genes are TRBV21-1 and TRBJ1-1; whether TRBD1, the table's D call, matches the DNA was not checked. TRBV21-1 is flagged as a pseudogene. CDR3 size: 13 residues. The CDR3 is CASSKDAREGAFF. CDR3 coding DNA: TGTGCCAGCAGCAAAGATGCCAGGGAAGGAGCTTTCTTT.

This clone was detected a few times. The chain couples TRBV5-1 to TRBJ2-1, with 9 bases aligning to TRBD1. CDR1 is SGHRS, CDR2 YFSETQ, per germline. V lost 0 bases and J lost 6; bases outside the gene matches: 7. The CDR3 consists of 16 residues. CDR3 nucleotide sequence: TGCGCCAGCAGCTTGGAAACAGGGGGCCGGGTCAATGAGCAGTTCTTC. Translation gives CASSLETGGRVNEQFF. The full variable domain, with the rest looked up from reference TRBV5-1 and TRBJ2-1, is KAGVTQTPRYLIKTRGQQVTLSCSPISGHRSVSWYQQTPGQGLQFLFEYFSETQRNKGNFPGRFSGRQFSNSRSEMNVSTLELGDSALYLCASSLETGGRVNEQFFGPGTRLTVL.

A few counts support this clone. The CDR3 protein is CASSSTGVYGYTF. CDR3 bases: TGTGCCAGCAGCTCAACAGGGGTCTACGGCTACACCTTC. The chain employs TRBV9 and TRBJ1-2, with 7 bases matching TRBD1. CDR1 is SGDLS, CDR2 YYNGEE, per germline. This CDR3 region has 13 residues. V trimming: 4 bases; J trimming: 8 bases; junction bases outside the gene matches: 8.

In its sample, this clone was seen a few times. CDR3 protein: CASSTRSGGSSYEQYV. CDR3 sequence (DNA): TGTGCCAGCAGTACTCGTAGCGGGGGCAGCTCCTACGAGCAGTACGTC. The V call is TRBV6-6, the J call TRBJ2-7, with 9 bases matching TRBD2. CDR1 and CDR2 (germline): MNHNY, SVGAGI (reference sequence). Trimming at V came to 5 bases and at J to 0 bases, leaving 8 bases not matched to a gene. The CDR3 extends over 16 amino acids.

CDR3 bases: TGTGCCAGCAGTGAATCGTCGGTAAATGGCTACACCTTC. It yields the protein CASSESSVNGYTF. The chain carries TRBV6-1 and TRBJ1-2; D is uncertain. The CDR3 totals 13 residues. The V gene lost 2 bases and the J gene lost 6 bases, with 10 bases spanning the gap. Germline V CDR1 and CDR2: MNHNS, SASEGT.

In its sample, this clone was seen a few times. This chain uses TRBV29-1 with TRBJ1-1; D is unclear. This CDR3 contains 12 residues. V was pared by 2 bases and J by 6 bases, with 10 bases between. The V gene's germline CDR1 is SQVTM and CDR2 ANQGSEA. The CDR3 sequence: CSVELGGAEAFF. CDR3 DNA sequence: TGCAGCGTTGAACTAGGAGGCGCTGAAGCTTTCTTT.

In nucleotides, the CDR3 is TGTGCCAGCAGCTTAGTACAGGGATCCTACAATGAGCAGTTCTTC. This encodes CASSLVQGSYNEQFF. The rearrangement links TRBV7-6 to TRBJ2-1; possibly TRBD1 for D (6 bases). V was pared by 1 base and J by 1 base, with 8 bases between. The CDR3 sequence is 15 residues long. Germline loops: CDR1 SGHVS, CDR2 FNYEAQ.

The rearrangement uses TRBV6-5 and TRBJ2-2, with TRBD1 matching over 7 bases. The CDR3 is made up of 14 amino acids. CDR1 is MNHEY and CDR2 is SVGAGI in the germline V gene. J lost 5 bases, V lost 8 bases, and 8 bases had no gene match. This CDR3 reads CASGSTGETGELFF. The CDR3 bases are TGTGCCAGCGGTTCAACAGGGGAGACCGGGGAGCTGTTTTTT.

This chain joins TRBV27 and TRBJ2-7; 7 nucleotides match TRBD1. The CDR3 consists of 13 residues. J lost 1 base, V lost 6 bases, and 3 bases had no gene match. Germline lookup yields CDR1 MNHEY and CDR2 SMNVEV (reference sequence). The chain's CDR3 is CASSRQGSYEQYV. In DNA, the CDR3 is TGTGCCAGCAGCAGACAGGGTTCCTACGAGCAGTACGTC.

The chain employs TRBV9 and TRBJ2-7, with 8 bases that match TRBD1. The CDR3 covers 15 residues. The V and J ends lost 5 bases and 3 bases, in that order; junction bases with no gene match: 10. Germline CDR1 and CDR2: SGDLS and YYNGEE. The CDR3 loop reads CASSEAGTGSYEQYF. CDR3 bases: TGTGCCAGCAGTGAGGCGGGGACAGGCAGCTACGAGCAGTACTTC.

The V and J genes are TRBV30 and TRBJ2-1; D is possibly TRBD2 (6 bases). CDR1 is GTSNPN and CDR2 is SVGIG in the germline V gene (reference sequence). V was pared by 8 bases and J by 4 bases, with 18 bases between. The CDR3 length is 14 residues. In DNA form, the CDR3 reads TGTGCCAGAACTCGGGAAGCGGGTTACAATGAGCAGTTCTTC. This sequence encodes CARTREAGYNEQFF.

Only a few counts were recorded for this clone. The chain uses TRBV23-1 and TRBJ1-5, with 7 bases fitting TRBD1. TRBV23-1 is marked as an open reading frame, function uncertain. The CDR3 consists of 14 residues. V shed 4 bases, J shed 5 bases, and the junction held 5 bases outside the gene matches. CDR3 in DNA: TGCGCCAGCAGTCGACAGGGTTGTCATCAGCCCCAGCATTTT. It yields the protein CASSRQGCHQPQHF.

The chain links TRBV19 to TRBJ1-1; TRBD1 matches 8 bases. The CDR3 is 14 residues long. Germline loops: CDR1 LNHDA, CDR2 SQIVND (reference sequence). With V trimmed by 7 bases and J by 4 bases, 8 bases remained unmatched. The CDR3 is CASIADRARTEAFF. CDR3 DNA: TGTGCCAGTATCGCGGACAGGGCCCGCACTGAAGCTTTCTTT.

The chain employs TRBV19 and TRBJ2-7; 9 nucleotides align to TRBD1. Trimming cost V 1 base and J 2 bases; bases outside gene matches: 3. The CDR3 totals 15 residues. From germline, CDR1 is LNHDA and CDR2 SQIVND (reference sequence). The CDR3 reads CASSIGQGGPYEQYF. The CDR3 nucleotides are TGTGCCAGTAGTATAGGACAGGGGGGCCCCTACGAGCAGTACTTC.

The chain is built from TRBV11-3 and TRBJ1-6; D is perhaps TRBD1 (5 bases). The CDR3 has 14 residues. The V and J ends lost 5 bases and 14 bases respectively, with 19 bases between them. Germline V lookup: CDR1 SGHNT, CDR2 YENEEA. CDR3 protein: CASSRDGGERTLHF. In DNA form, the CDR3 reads TGTGCCAGCAGCCGGGACGGGGGGGAACGGACCCTCCACTTT.

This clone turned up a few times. In DNA, the CDR3 is TGTGCCAGTAGTATCCAGGGACTGGGAGAGACCCAGTACTTC. It is translated as CASSIQGLGETQYF. This chain uses TRBV19 with TRBJ2-5; weak D call: TRBD2 (6 bases). The CDR3 runs to 14 residues. From germline, CDR1 is LNHDA and CDR2 SQIVND (reference sequence). The V end was cut by 3 bases, the J end by 4 bases, with 12 bases between.

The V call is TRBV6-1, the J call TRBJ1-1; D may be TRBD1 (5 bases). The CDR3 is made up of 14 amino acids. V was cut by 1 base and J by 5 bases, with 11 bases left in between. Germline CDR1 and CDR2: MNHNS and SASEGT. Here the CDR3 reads CASSEVGGGTEAFF. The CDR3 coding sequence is TGTGCCAGCAGTGAAGTGGGGGGTGGAACTGAAGCTTTCTTT.